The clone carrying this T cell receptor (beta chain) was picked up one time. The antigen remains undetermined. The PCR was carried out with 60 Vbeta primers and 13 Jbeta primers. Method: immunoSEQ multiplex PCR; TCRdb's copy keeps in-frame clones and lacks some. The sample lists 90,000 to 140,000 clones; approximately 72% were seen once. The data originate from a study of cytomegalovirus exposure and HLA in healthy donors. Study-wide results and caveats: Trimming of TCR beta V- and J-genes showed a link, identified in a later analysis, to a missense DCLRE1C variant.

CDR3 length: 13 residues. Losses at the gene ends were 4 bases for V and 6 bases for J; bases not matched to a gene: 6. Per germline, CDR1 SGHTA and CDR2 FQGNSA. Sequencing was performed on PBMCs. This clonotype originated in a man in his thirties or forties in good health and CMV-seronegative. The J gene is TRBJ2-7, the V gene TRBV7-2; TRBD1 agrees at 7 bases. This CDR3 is CASSSQGEGEQYF. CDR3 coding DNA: TGTGCCAGCAGCTCGCAGGGGGAAGGCGAGCAGTACTTC. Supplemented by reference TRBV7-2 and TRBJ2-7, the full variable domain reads GAGVSQSPSNKVTEKGKDVELRCDPISGHTALYWYRQSLGQGLEFLIYFQGNSAPDKSGLPSDRFSAERTGGSVSTLTIQRTQQEDSAVYLCASSSQGEGEQYFGPGTRLTVT.